This T cell receptor (beta chain) was found in a study of early T cells in non-severe SARS-CoV-2 infection. Study details: Sequencing targeted bulk RNA from unsorted whole blood, leaving chains unpaired. Broader study findings: VDJdb-based matching was biased toward anti-spike CD8 responses and missed private and CD4 specificities.

Individually, cDNA molecules had unique molecular identifiers attached to them. TCRdb processed the 5' RACE reads anew with MiXCR; each CDR3 protein has one entry. The repertoire holds 25,000 to 30,000 distinct CDR3 sequences, around 5% seen once, with about 0.9% in the top ten. Trimming removed 2 bases from V and 4 bases from J; junction bases left unmatched: 4. Germline assignment: CDR1 SGHRS and CDR2 YFSETQ. The CDR3 is 15 residues long. There are many counts of this clonotype. The antigen remains undetermined. This rearrangement joins TRBV5-1 to TRBJ2-1; 9 bases are shared with TRBD2. The sequence was collected from an adult who was a healthcare worker with PCR-confirmed SARS-CoV-2 infection or an uninfected control (not recorded which). Sequencing was carried out using whole blood. In nucleotides, the CDR3 is TGCGCCAGCAGCTTAAGAGCGGGGGGTTACAATGAGCAGTTCTTC. This encodes CASSLRAGGYNEQFF.